The clone carrying this T cell receptor beta chain was recorded a few times. The data were taken from a study of identical twins. The CDR3 consists of 12 residues. V was shortened by 6 bases and J by 4 bases, with 12 bases between the two germline ends. Germline V gene sequence: CDR1 SQVTM, CDR2 ANQGSEA. TCRdb re-analysed the 5' RACE reads in MiXCR, keeping a single row per CDR3 protein. The profile shows 230,000 or so distinct CDR3 sequences, about 8.5% of them singletons. In addition, the sample was reused for a study of yellow fever vaccine responses in identical twins.

This clonotype originated in a woman aged 18-29 years in good health. The gene calls are TRBV29-1 and TRBJ1-1; D gene ambiguous. Source material: CD8+ T cells sorted from blood. CDR3 coding DNA: TGCAGCGTGCGGGGTGTAAGCACTGAAGCTTTCTTT. This codes for CSVRGVSTEAFF.